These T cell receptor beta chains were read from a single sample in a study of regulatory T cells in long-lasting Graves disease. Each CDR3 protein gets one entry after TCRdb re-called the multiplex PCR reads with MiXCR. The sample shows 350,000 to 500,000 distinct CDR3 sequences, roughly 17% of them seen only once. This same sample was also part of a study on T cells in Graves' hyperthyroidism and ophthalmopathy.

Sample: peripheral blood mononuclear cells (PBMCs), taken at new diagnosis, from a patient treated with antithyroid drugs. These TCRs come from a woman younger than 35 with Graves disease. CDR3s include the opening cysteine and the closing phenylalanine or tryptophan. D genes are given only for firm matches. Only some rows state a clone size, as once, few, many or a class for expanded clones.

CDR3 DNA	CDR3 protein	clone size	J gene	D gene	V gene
TGTGCCAGCAGCCCCTGGATGGATTGGGAGTCGTACGAGCAGTACTTC	CASSPWMDWESYEQYF	many	TRBJ2-7	NA	TRBV5-5
TGTGCCAGCAGTTTGGGATGGTCCGGGGCCAACGTCCTGACTTTC	CASSLGWSGANVLTF	NA	TRBJ2-6	NA	TRBV12-3/TRBV12-4
TGTGCCAGCAGTTATGCTTCCGGGACAGGGCCAAACATTCAGTACTTC	CASSYASGTGPNIQYF	few	TRBJ2-4	TRBD1	TRBV6-2/TRBV6-3
TGTGCCAGCAGTTACGCGAAGCCGGCGAACACCGGGGAGCTGTTTTTT	CASSYAKPANTGELFF	many	TRBJ2-2	NA	TRBV6-5
TGTGCCAGCAGCGTAGCTTCAGGGACCTCCTACGAGCAGTACTTC	CASSVASGTSYEQYF	few	TRBJ2-7	NA	TRBV9
TGTGCCACCAGCAGGGAGAGACAGGGAATTCTTTCCTACGAGCAGTACTTC	CATSRERQGILSYEQYF	NA	TRBJ2-7	TRBD1	TRBV15
TGCAGTGCTATCTCCGACAGGGAAGCTAATGAAAAACTGTTTTTT	CSAISDREANEKLFF	NA	TRBJ1-4	TRBD1	TRBV20-1
TGCAGCGTTGTCCCGTACTCCTACAATGAGCAGTTCTTC	CSVVPYSYNEQFF	many	TRBJ2-1	NA	TRBV29-1
TGTGCCAGCAGTTTGAGGTCCTTAGCCTACGAGCAGTACTTC	CASSLRSLAYEQYF	NA	TRBJ2-7	NA	TRBV27
TGTGCCAGCAGCCCAGGGGTCCAACATACACACTACGAGCAGTACTTC	CASSPGVQHTHYEQYF	many	TRBJ2-7	NA	TRBV11-2
TGTGCCAGCAGTGAGCAAGGGGGGAATCGGCCCCAGCATTTT	CASSEQGGNRPQHF	many	TRBJ1-5	NA	TRBV2
TGCGCCAGCAGCCACCCTAGCGGGAGATATACCGGGGAGCTGTTTTTT	CASSHPSGRYTGELFF	NA	TRBJ2-2	TRBD2	TRBV4-1
TGCAGCGTCTTACGGTCCAGATACAATGAGCAGTACTTC	CSVLRSRYNEQYF	NA	TRBJ2-4	NA	TRBV29-1
TGTGCCAGCTCACCACAGGGGGCCAATGAGCAGTTCTTC	CASSPQGANEQFF	few	TRBJ2-1	TRBD1	TRBV18
TGTGCCAGCAGTTTGCAGGGAGTCGGTAATACTGAAGCTTTCTTT	CASSLQGVGNTEAFF	many	TRBJ1-1	NA	TRBV27
TGTGCCAGCAGTTACAGGGCGGGGGGAACCGGAGAGACCCAGTACTTC	CASSYRAGGTGETQYF	many	TRBJ2-5	TRBD2	TRBV6-5
TGTGCCAGCAGCCACTCGACAGGGAGTCGCACTGAAGCTTTCTTT	CASSHSTGSRTEAFF	many	TRBJ1-1	TRBD1	TRBV3-1
TGTGCCAGCAGCGGGGTACCAGACTACGAGCAGTACTTC	CASSGVPDYEQYF	NA	TRBJ2-7	NA	TRBV5-4
TGTGCCAGCAGCCATTTCGAGACCGGGGAGCTGTTTTTT	CASSHFETGELFF	many	TRBJ2-2	NA	TRBV7-8
TGTGCCAGCAGCGTATTCAGTGGGGGGGCCAACGTCCTGACTTTC	CASSVFSGGANVLTF	few	TRBJ2-6	NA	TRBV9
TGTGCCAGCAGCTCGGATGTGGGGGGGCGCAATGGCTACACCTTC	CASSSDVGGRNGYTF	NA	TRBJ1-2	NA	TRBV5-6
TGTGCCAGCAGTTACACCCTCCCTGTTAGCGGGAACACAGATACGCAGTATTTT	CASSYTLPVSGNTDTQYF	few	TRBJ2-3	TRBD2	TRBV6-2/TRBV6-3
TGTGCCAGCAGCTTGACTAGCCTGAGCTCCTACAATGAGCAGTACTTC	CASSLTSLSSYNEQYF	NA	TRBJ2-7	TRBD2	TRBV7-9
TGTGCCATCAGTGACCCTCTAGCGGGAGGCCTATACAATGAGCAGTTCTTC	CAISDPLAGGLYNEQFF	few	TRBJ2-1	TRBD2	TRBV10-3
TGTGCCAGCAGCGCACCGACCTTGCAGACAGGGGGCTTGGAGACCCAGTACTTC	CASSAPTLQTGGLETQYF	many	TRBJ2-5	TRBD1	TRBV7-9
TGTGCCTGGAGTAGGGGGCTGGCCCAGCATTTT	CAWSRGLAQHF	many	TRBJ1-5	TRBD1	TRBV30
TGCAGTGCTCGACAGGCATGGAATCAGCCCCAGCATTTT	CSARQAWNQPQHF	NA	TRBJ1-5	NA	TRBV20-1
TGTGCCAGCAGTCTGTCCCCGAACAGGGTTTTCTACAATGAGCAGCTCTTC	CASSLSPNRVFYNEQLF	few	TRBJ2-1	NA	TRBV28
TGTGCCAGCAGTTTCGGCGGGGGGAGGGCCTACGAGCAGTACTTC	CASSFGGGRAYEQYF	NA	TRBJ2-7	TRBD2	TRBV12-3/TRBV12-4
TGTGCCTGGACTAGCGGGACCTACAATGAGCAGTTCTTC	CAWTSGTYNEQFF	NA	TRBJ2-1	TRBD2	TRBV30
TGTGCCAGCAGTCCCACACTGCCCAACACTGAAGCTTTCTTT	CASSPTLPNTEAFF	many	TRBJ1-1	NA	TRBV12-3/TRBV12-4
TGTGCCAGCAGTTACTCGACTAGTAGGGGCTACGAGCAGTACTTC	CASSYSTSRGYEQYF	NA	TRBJ2-7	NA	TRBV6-2/TRBV6-3
TGTGCCAGCAGCAAAGTCGACAATGAGCAGTTCTTC	CASSKVDNEQFF	NA	TRBJ2-1	NA	TRBV7-9
TGTGCCAGCACACCTGCAAAGGGAGGGGGCGCGGCGGCTTTCTTT	CASTPAKGGGAAAFF	many	TRBJ1-1	TRBD1	TRBV12-3/TRBV12-4
TGTGCCAGCAGCCGACGGGACCCCGCCAATGAGCAGTTCTTC	CASSRRDPANEQFF	NA	TRBJ2-1	NA	TRBV11-2
TGTGCCAGCAGCTCAAGCACTGGCACTGAAGCTTTCTTT	CASSSSTGTEAFF	few	TRBJ1-1	NA	TRBV7-9
TGTGCCAGCAGTTTTATGGACAGGCGCTCCTACGAGCAGTACTTC	CASSFMDRRSYEQYF	many	TRBJ2-7	TRBD1	TRBV27
TGTGCCACCGGATCTAGTGGGGGTAGCGGGGTCTACAATGAGCAGTTCTTC	CATGSSGGSGVYNEQFF	many	TRBJ2-1	TRBD2	TRBV24-1
TGCGCCAGCAGCCAAGAATCCAGCGGGAGTATCTACGAGCAGTACTTC	CASSQESSGSIYEQYF	NA	TRBJ2-7	TRBD2	TRBV4-1
TGTGCCAGCAGTTTATTCGGCAGCTACAATGAGCAGTTCTTC	CASSLFGSYNEQFF	many	TRBJ2-1	NA	TRBV27
TGTGCCACCAGCAGAGATACGGCTAGCAGCACAGATACGCAGTATTTT	CATSRDTASSTDTQYF	NA	TRBJ2-3	NA	TRBV15
TGTGCCAGCAGCCATAGCGGGAGGGGAGAGACCCAGTACTTC	CASSHSGRGETQYF	many	TRBJ2-5	TRBD2	TRBV7-2